A single sample gave rise to the 21 T cell receptor beta chains below, sequenced in a study of blood T cell repertoires in COVID-19. Repertoires were generated with immunoSEQ multiplex PCR, while TCRdb's copy carries only in-frame clones and drops some. The repertoire holds tens of thousands of clones, around 77% seen once, with roughly a third in the top ten. The sequenced sample consisted of peripheral blood. These receptors all stem from an elderly woman with acute or convalescent COVID-19.

This clone showed up just a few times. The rearrangement joins TRBV5-8 to TRBJ1-4, with 7 bases identical to TRBD1. Trimming removed 2 bases from V and 5 bases from J; junction bases left unmatched: 6. This CDR3 contains 15 residues. CDR1 is SGHTS, CDR2 YDEGEE, per germline. The CDR3 DNA follows: TGTGCCAGCAGCTTCAGGGGACAGACGAATGAAAAACTGTTTTTT. Residues: CASSFRGQTNEKLFF.

J is TRBJ2-5 and V is TRBV27; the D gene is possibly TRBD2 (5 bases). V was cut by 8 bases and J by 0 bases, with 16 bases left in between. This CDR3 has 15 residues. The germline gives CDR1 MNHEY, CDR2 SMNVEV (reference sequence). The CDR3 region is CASGPWRAHQETQYF. The DNA for the CDR3 is TGTGCCAGCGGCCCGTGGCGGGCGCACCAAGAGACCCAGTACTTC.

The rearrangement links TRBV6-5 to TRBJ1-1; TRBD1 aligns across 9 bases. Germline-derived CDR1 and CDR2 are MNHEY and SVGAGI. The CDR3 is 13 residues long. J lost 5 bases, V lost 6 bases, and 4 bases had no gene match. DNA for the CDR3: TGTGCCAGCAGCCCGACAGGGGGGACTGAAGCTTTCTTT. It is translated as CASSPTGGTEAFF.

The J gene is TRBJ2-7, the V gene TRBV7-8; weak D call: TRBD2 (5 bases). Trimming took 1 base from V and 3 from J, leaving 16 bases between them. Germline values: CDR1 SGHVS, CDR2 FQNEAQ. The CDR3 is 16 residues long. Written as DNA, the CDR3 is TGTGCCAGCAGCTTAGAGGTGAGGGCAGCAGTCTACGAGCAGTACTTC. Its protein product is CASSLEVRAAVYEQYF.

The rearrangement joins TRBV3-1 (or the pseudogene TRBV3-2) to TRBJ1-1; 8 nucleotides agree with TRBD1. The CDR3 has 13 residues. Germline V CDR1 and CDR2: LGHDT, YNNKEL (reference sequence). Trimming at V came to 4 bases and at J to 10 bases, leaving 8 bases not matched to a gene. The DNA for the CDR3 is TGTGCCAGCAGCCTCCGGACAGGGTTTAGAGCTTTCTTT. Protein sequence: CASSLRTGFRAFF.

The chain links TRBV4-1 to TRBJ2-7, with 9 bases matching TRBD1. In germline, CDR1 is MGHRA, CDR2 YSYEKL. There are 16 residues in the CDR3. V shed 3 bases, J shed 0 bases, and the junction held 6 bases outside the gene matches. In nucleotides, the CDR3 is TGCGCCAGCAGCCAGACCGGGACAGGGAGCTCCTACGAGCAGTACTTC. As protein: CASSQTGTGSSYEQYF.

In its sample, this clone was seen a few times. The genes are TRBV6-2 or TRBV6-3 and TRBJ2-7; a weak D match, TRBD2 (6 bases). V lost 5 bases and J 3 bases, leaving 14 bases between the germline ends. In germline, CDR1 is MNHEY, CDR2 SVGEGT. The CDR3 is 14 amino acids. The CDR3 bases are TGTGCCAGCAGTCACCCGGGAGAGGTCTACGAGCAGTACTTC. Its translation is CASSHPGEVYEQYF.

The chain recombines TRBV28 with TRBJ1-2, with a possible D match to TRBD1 (5 bases). V lost 6 bases and J 2 bases, leaving 10 bases between the germline ends. Per germline, CDR1 MDHEN and CDR2 SYDVKM. The CDR3 runs 13 residues. As DNA, the CDR3 is TGTGCCAGCAGGATACAGGAAAACTATGGCTACACCTTC. It is translated as CASRIQENYGYTF.

This sequence joins TRBV6-5 and TRBJ2-1; maybe TRBD2 (5 bases). V was cut by 2 bases and J by 0 bases, with 8 bases left in between. The CDR3 loop spans 15 amino acids. In germline, CDR1 is MNHEY, CDR2 SVGAGI. This CDR3 is CASSYAGSSYNEQFF. The CDR3 nucleotides are TGTGCCAGCAGTTACGCGGGTAGCTCCTACAATGAGCAGTTCTTC.

CDR3 amino acids: CASSEQTGTSEAFF. In DNA form, the CDR3 reads TGCGCCAGCAGCGAACAAACAGGGACCTCTGAAGCTTTCTTT. This rearrangement joins TRBV5-1 to TRBJ1-1; a weak D match, TRBD1 (6 bases). Per germline, CDR1 SGHRS and CDR2 YFSETQ. Trimming took off 4 bases at V and 6 bases at J, with 16 bases between the two ends. This CDR3 is 14 amino acids long. Looking up the rest from reference TRBV5-1 and TRBJ1-1 gives the full variable domain: KAGVTQTPRYLIKTRGQQVTLSCSPISGHRSVSWYQQTPGQGLQFLFEYFSETQRNKGNFPGRFSGRQFSNSRSEMNVSTLELGDSALYLCASSEQTGTSEAFFGQGTRLTVV.

The chain combines TRBV6-4 with TRBJ2-7; D not resolved. The CDR3 has 12 amino acids. Trimming shortened V by 6 bases and J by 3 bases, and 9 bases separated the two germline ends. Germline V gene data show CDR1 as MRHNA and CDR2 as SNTAGT. CDR3 nucleotides: TGTGCCAGCAGAGGCAGGCACTACGAGCAGTACTTC. This encodes CASRGRHYEQYF.

The chain recombines TRBV5-1 with TRBJ2-3, with TRBD2 identical over 7 bases. The V segment lost 9 bases and the J segment 4 bases; nucleotides outside the gene matches: 14. Per the germline V gene, CDR1 is SGHRS and CDR2 is YFSETQ. The CDR3 runs 15 residues. The CDR3 protein is CATRSTGTISDTQYF. The CDR3 DNA sequence: TGCGCCACCCGATCCACCGGGACTATATCAGATACGCAGTATTTT.

This chain uses TRBV5-1 with TRBJ2-1; 8 positions agree with TRBD2. The length of the CDR3 is 17 residues. Germline V gene data show CDR1 as SGHRS and CDR2 as YFSETQ. Trimming took 3 bases from V and 4 from J; bases not matched to a gene: 12. CDR3 sequence: CASSSGETGGMYNEQFF. The CDR3 DNA reads TGCGCCAGCAGCTCGGGGGAAACGGGAGGGATGTACAATGAGCAGTTCTTC.

The genes are TRBV5-5 and TRBJ1-2; no definite D call. The CDR3 extends over 14 amino acids. The germline V and J ends were trimmed by 2 bases and 3 bases, with 11 bases remaining between them. Germline V gene lookup returns CDR1 SGHKS and CDR2 YYEKEE (reference sequence). The CDR3 is CASSLGGQDYGYTF. The CDR3 DNA reads as TGTGCCAGCAGCTTAGGAGGGCAGGACTATGGCTACACCTTC.

The chain combines TRBV28 with TRBJ1-2; D is unclear. The CDR3 has 11 amino acids. Trimming left V 6 bases short and J 4 bases short, with 6 bases between. Germline V lookup: CDR1 MDHEN, CDR2 SYDVKM. Here the CDR3 reads CASRALYGYTF. For the CDR3, the DNA is TGTGCCAGCAGAGCTCTCTATGGCTACACCTTC.

The rearrangement uses TRBV19 and TRBJ2-3; D ambiguous. The CDR3 consists of 16 residues. V was pared by 6 bases and J by 1 base, with 17 bases between. The germline CDR1 and CDR2 sequences are LNHDA and SQIVND (reference sequence). The CDR3 region has the DNA TGTGCCAGTAGGCCTAAACAGTCTATGGGCACAGATACGCAGTATTTT. This translates into CASRPKQSMGTDTQYF.

The chain couples TRBV6-6 to TRBJ1-4; unclear D gene. Trimming removed 6 bases at V and 3 bases at J, with 8 bases between. This CDR3 comprises 13 residues. CDR1 is MNHNY, CDR2 SVGAGI, per germline (reference sequence). CDR3 residues: CASSRHPNEKLFF. The CDR3 region has the DNA TGTGCCAGCAGCAGACACCCTAATGAAAAACTGTTTTTT.

The chain employs TRBV5-1 and TRBJ2-1, with 8 bases lining up with TRBD2. Germline lookup yields CDR1 SGHRS and CDR2 YFSETQ. The CDR3 consists of 17 residues. The V and J ends lost 2 bases and 0 bases, in that order; junction bases with no gene match: 7. Here the CDR3 reads CASSFRASGSSYNEQFF. For the CDR3, the DNA is TGCGCCAGCAGCTTTAGAGCCAGCGGGAGCTCCTACAATGAGCAGTTCTTC.

Concerning this clone itself: The same CDR3 also results from other DNA sequences found in this sample. The rearrangement uses TRBV18 and TRBJ1-4; D may be TRBD1 (5 bases). V shed 3 bases and J shed 7 bases, with 12 bases lying between them. This CDR3 is built from 14 residues. Germline CDR1 and CDR2: KGHSH and LQKENI. In DNA form, the CDR3 reads TGTGCCAGCTCACCGGAAGGGAGGGGTGAAAAACTGTTTTTT. It is translated as CASSPEGRGEKLFF.

The chain links TRBV10-3 to TRBJ2-2; D gene unclear. The V gene's germline CDR1 is ENHRY and CDR2 SYGVKD. The V end lost 3 bases, the J end lost 7 bases, and 9 bases lay between the germline ends. This CDR3 is built from 13 residues. CDR3 loop: CAISDREDGELFF. The CDR3 DNA reads TGTGCCATCAGTGATAGAGAGGACGGGGAGCTGTTTTTT.

This rearrangement joins TRBV3-1 (or the pseudogene TRBV3-2) to TRBJ2-5; unclear D gene. The V gene lost 5 bases and the J gene lost 2 bases, with 12 bases spanning the gap. The CDR3 has 14 residues. The germline V gene encodes CDR1 LGHDT and CDR2 YNNKEL (reference sequence). CDR3 loop: CASSALGPQETQYF. The CDR3, as DNA: TGTGCCAGCAGCGCCCTAGGTCCTCAAGAGACCCAGTACTTC.